This TCR beta chain was profiled in a study of siplizumab effects on memory and regulatory T cells. Study-level points and caveats: Mean Treg-derived proportions of mappable alloreactive CD4+ clones were around 72% for siplizumab and 25% to 30% for controls. Proliferating Tregs from siplizumab cultures lacked functional confirmation of suppression. Sequences that were alloreactive and traceable to unstimulated CD4+ memory cells were significantly reduced by siplizumab.

For this clone: What it binds is not known.

Each sample had 9 x 10^4 or so TCR templates assayed. Produced via immunoSEQ multiplex PCR; TCRdb's table is partial and in-frame only. Altogether over 100,000 clones are present, over 85% being singletons, with the ten largest covering over 0.15%. V lost 1 base and J lost 8, with 8 bases in between. Germline V gives CDR1 LNHDA, CDR2 SQIVND (reference sequence). The CDR3 length is 12 residues. The sequenced sample consisted of non-Treg CD4+ T cells sorted from blood. This TCR derives from a human donor in good health. The chain carries TRBV19 and TRBJ1-2; the D is unclear. The CDR3 DNA is TGTGCCAGTAGTATAGGAAATCGGGGCTACACCTTC. It translates to CASSIGNRGYTF.